This entry describes one TCR beta chain. A quantity of about 0.45 to 1 ug RNA underwent reverse transcription using random hexamers. TCRdb re-analysed the immunoSEQ multiplex PCR reads in MiXCR, keeping a single row per CDR3 protein. Of about 150,000 distinct CDR3 sequences listed, around 95% were seen once; the top ten hold roughly 0.12%. Looked up from germline, CDR1 is MDHEN and CDR2 is SYDVKM. Trimming left V 5 bases short and J 0 bases short, with 20 bases between. The CDR3 runs to 19 residues. This entry comes from a study of CD8 T cells in Susac syndrome. The chain links TRBV28 to TRBJ2-6; D remains unclear. The sequenced material came from CD4+ T cells from PBMCs. This TCR was sampled from a human donor with Susac syndrome. This CDR3 is CASSRSPSRVFSGANVLTF. CDR3 coding DNA: TGTGCCAGCAGTCGTTCCCCGAGTAGGGTTTTCTCTGGGGCCAACGTCCTGACTTTC.